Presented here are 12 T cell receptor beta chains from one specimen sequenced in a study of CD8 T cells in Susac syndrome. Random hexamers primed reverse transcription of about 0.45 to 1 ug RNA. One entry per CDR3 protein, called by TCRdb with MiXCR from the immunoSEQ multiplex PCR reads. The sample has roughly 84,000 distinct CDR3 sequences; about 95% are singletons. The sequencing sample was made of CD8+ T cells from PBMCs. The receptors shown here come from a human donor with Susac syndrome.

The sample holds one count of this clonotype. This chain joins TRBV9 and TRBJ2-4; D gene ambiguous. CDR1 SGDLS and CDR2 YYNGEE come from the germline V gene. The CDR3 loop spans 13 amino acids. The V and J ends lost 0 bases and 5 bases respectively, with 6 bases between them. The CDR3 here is CASSVDRENIQYF. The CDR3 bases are TGTGCCAGCAGCGTAGACAGAGAAAACATTCAGTACTTC. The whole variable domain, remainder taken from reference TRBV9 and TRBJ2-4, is DSGVTQTPKHLITATGQRVTLRCSPRSGDLSVYWYQQSLDQGLQFLIQYYNGEERAKGNILERFSAQQFPDLHSELNLSSLELGDSALYFCASSVDRENIQYFGAGTRLSVL.

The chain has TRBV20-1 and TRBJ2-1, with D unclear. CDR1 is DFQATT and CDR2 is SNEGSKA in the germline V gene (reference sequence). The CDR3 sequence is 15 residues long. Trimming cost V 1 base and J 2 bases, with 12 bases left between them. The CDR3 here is CSARVVAYPYNEQFF. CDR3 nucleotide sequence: TGCAGTGCTAGAGTAGTAGCCTACCCCTACAATGAGCAGTTCTTC.

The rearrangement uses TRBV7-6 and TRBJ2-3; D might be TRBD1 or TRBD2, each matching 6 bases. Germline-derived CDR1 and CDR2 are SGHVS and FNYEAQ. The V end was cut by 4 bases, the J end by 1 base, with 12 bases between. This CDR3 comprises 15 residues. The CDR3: CASSSGGGRTDTQYF. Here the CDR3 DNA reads TGTGCCAGCAGCTCCGGAGGGGGGCGCACAGATACGCAGTATTTT. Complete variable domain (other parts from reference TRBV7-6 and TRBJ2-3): GAGVSQSPRYKVTKRGQDVALRCDPISGHVSLYWYRQALGQGPEFLTYFNYEAQQDKSGLPNDRFSAERPEGSISTLTIQRTEQRDSAMYRCASSSGGGRTDTQYFGPGTRLTVL.

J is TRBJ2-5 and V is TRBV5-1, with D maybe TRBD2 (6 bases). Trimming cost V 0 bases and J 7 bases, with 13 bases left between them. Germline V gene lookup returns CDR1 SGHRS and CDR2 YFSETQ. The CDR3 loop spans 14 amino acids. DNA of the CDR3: TGCGCCAGCAGCTTGGCCGTCGGGGGAGGGACCCAGTACTTC. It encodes CASSLAVGGGTQYF. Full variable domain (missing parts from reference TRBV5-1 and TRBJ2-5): KAGVTQTPRYLIKTRGQQVTLSCSPISGHRSVSWYQQTPGQGLQFLFEYFSETQRNKGNFPGRFSGRQFSNSRSEMNVSTLELGDSALYLCASSLAVGGGTQYFGPGTRLLVL.

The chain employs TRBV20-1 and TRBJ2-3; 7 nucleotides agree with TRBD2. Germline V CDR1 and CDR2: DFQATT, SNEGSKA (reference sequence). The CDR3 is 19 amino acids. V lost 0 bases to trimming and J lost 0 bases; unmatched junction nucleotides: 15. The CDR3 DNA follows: TGCAGTGCTAGAGATCCAGCGGGGACTTCCACAACTAGCACAGATACGCAGTATTTT. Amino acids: CSARDPAGTSTTSTDTQYF.

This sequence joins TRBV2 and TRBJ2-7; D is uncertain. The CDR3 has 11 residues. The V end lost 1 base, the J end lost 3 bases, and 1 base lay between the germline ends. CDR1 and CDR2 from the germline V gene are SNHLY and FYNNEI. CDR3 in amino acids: CASSEVYEQYF. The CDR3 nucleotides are TGTGCCAGCAGTGAAGTCTACGAGCAGTACTTC.

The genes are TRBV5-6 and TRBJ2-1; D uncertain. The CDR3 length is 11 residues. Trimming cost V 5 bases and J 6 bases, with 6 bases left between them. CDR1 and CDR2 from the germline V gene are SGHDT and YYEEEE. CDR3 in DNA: TGTGCCAGCAGTCTATCCAATGAGCAGTTCTTC. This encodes CASSLSNEQFF.

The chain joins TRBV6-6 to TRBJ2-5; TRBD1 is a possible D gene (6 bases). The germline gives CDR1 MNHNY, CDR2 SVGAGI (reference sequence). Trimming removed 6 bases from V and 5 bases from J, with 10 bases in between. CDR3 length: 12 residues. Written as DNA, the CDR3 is TGTGCCAGCAGCACAGGGATGGAGACCCAGTACTTC. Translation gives CASSTGMETQYF.

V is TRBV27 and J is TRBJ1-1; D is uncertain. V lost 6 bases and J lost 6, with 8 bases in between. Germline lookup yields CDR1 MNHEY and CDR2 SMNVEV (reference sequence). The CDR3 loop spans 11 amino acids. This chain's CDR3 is CASRVGAEAFF. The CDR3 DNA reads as TGTGCCAGCAGAGTCGGGGCTGAAGCTTTCTTT.

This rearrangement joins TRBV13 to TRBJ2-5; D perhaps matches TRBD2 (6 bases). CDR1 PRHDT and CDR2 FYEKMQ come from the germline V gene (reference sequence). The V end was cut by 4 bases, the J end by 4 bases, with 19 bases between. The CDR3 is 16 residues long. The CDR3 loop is CASSSQKGLLPETQYF. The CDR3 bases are TGTGCCAGCAGCTCCCAGAAAGGACTACTACCAGAGACCCAGTACTTC.

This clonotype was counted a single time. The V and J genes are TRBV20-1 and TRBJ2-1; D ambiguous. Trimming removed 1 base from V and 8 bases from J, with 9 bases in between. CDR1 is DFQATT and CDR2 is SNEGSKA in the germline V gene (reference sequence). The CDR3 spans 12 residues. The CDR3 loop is CSARVKDDEQFF. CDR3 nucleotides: TGCAGTGCTAGAGTTAAAGATGATGAGCAGTTCTTC.

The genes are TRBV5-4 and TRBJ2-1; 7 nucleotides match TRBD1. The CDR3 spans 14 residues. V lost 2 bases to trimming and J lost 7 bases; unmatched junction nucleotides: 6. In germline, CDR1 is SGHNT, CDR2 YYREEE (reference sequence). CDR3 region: CASSFWDRRNEQFF. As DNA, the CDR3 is TGTGCCAGCAGCTTTTGGGACAGACGTAATGAGCAGTTCTTC.